This passage covers 13 T cell receptor beta chains from one sample sequenced in a study of cytomegalovirus exposure and HLA in healthy donors. Use of 60 Vbeta and 13 Jbeta primers characterized the PCR. The method was immunoSEQ multiplex PCR; TCRdb's version includes in-frame clones alone and lacks a portion of them. Its table lists about 170,000 clones. The sample taken for sequencing was PBMCs. These receptors came from a woman aged 55-69 years in good health and CMV-seronegative.

V gene TRBV2 combines with J gene TRBJ1-2, with TRBD1 matching over 9 bases. Germline CDR1 and CDR2: SNHLY and FYNNEI. CDR3 length: 14 amino acids. Losses at the gene ends were 7 bases for V and 8 bases for J; bases not matched to a gene: 11. Here the CDR3 reads CASITRTGAGGYTF. The CDR3 DNA sequence: TGTGCCAGCATCACGAGGACAGGGGCGGGGGGCTACACCTTC.

V usage is TRBV4-2 and J usage is TRBJ2-2; 9 bases match TRBD2. CDR3 size: 16 residues. The germline CDR1 and CDR2 sequences are LGHNA and YNFKEQ. V trimming: 2 bases; J trimming: 7 bases; junction bases outside the gene matches: 8. CDR3 nucleotide sequence: TGTGCCAGCAGCCAAAATAGCGGGAGTTTGAACGGGGAGCTGTTTTTT. Its protein is CASSQNSGSLNGELFF.

The CDR3, as DNA: TGTGCCAGCAGCCCGACAGGCGTTATGAACACTGAAGCTTTCTTT. Translated: CASSPTGVMNTEAFF. V usage is TRBV9 and J usage is TRBJ1-1; D possibly corresponds to TRBD1 (6 bases). Germline-derived CDR1 and CDR2 are SGDLS and YYNGEE. Trimming removed 4 bases at V and 0 bases at J, with 13 bases between. This CDR3 contains 15 residues.

This chain uses TRBV5-1 with TRBJ1-3; D call uncertain. Germline lookup yields CDR1 SGHRS and CDR2 YFSETQ. This CDR3 contains 14 residues. Trimming left V 2 bases short and J 4 bases short, with 10 bases between. The CDR3 loop reads CASSFEGVGNTIYF. Here the CDR3 DNA reads TGCGCCAGCAGCTTTGAGGGCGTGGGAAACACCATATATTTT.

In regard to this clone: The sample contains more than one DNA sequence encoding this CDR3. The V and J genes are TRBV7-2 and TRBJ2-5; 11 bases fit TRBD2. The CDR3 is 16 amino acids. Germline V lookup: CDR1 SGHTA, CDR2 FQGNSA. After removal of 1 base from V and 2 bases from J, the junction contained 3 bases not matched to a gene. CDR3 sequence: CASSLGLAGGQETQYF. The DNA of the CDR3 is TGTGCCAGCAGCTTAGGATTAGCGGGAGGGCAAGAGACCCAGTACTTC.

The rearrangement links TRBV7-7 to TRBJ2-2; possible D gene TRBD2, 6 bases. CDR1 is SSHAT and CDR2 is FNYEAQ in the germline V gene (reference sequence). Deletions cut 5 bases from V and 8 bases from J, with 18 bases between. The CDR3 extends over 15 amino acids. The DNA of the CDR3 is TGTGCCAGCAGCCCGACCGGCTCCGCGGGGGGGGAGCTGTTTTTT. Its protein product is CASSPTGSAGGELFF. The full variable domain, rest sourced from reference TRBV7-7 and TRBJ2-2, is GAGVSQSPRYKVTKRGQDVTLRCDPISSHATLYWYQQALGQGPEFLTYFNYEAQPDKSGLPSDRFSAERPEGSISTLTIQRTEQRDSAMYRCASSPTGSAGGELFFGEGSRLTVL.

In DNA, the CDR3 is TGCGCCAGCAGCCAAGGGCAGTCGGGACAGGGTCTCTACGAGCAGTACTTC. This codes for CASSQGQSGQGLYEQYF. The chain is built from TRBV4-3 and TRBJ2-7, with 9 bases matching TRBD1. The CDR3 spans 17 residues. Germline V gene sequence: CDR1 LGHNA, CDR2 YSLEER. V gave up 1 base and J gave up 3 bases; unmatched junction bases: 10.

V usage is TRBV5-1 and J usage is TRBJ2-7; 8 nucleotides align to TRBD2. The CDR3 consists of 14 residues. J was trimmed by 3 bases and V by 2 bases; bases with no gene match: 4. The germline gives CDR1 SGHRS, CDR2 YFSETQ. CDR3 DNA sequence: TGCGCCAGCAGCTTAGCGGGAGATCTCTACGAGCAGTACTTC. Translating it yields CASSLAGDLYEQYF.

The V call is TRBV19, the J call TRBJ1-1, with 10 bases identical to TRBD1. Germline V gene lookup returns CDR1 LNHDA and CDR2 SQIVND (reference sequence). This CDR3 comprises 14 residues. The V segment lost 7 bases and the J segment 4 bases; nucleotides outside the gene matches: 6. CDR3 amino acids: CASNPRDRGTEAFF. CDR3 nucleotides: TGTGCCAGTAACCCCCGGGACAGGGGCACTGAAGCTTTCTTT.

The chain employs TRBV25-1 and TRBJ1-1; 8 bases are shared with TRBD1. The CDR3 runs 13 residues. Per germline, CDR1 MGHDK and CDR2 SYGVNS. Trimming cost V 10 bases and J 5 bases; bases outside gene matches: 9. The CDR3 sequence: CATAQGARTEAFF. CDR3 in DNA: TGTGCCACGGCCCAGGGGGCGCGGACTGAAGCTTTCTTT.

V is TRBV15 and J is TRBJ2-7; 8 nucleotides match TRBD1. V was pared by 5 bases and J by 2 bases, with 2 bases of the junction left unmatched. This CDR3 region has 13 residues. CDR1 is LNHNV and CDR2 is YYDKDF in the germline V gene (reference sequence). The CDR3 loop reads CATSRDRTYEQYF. CDR3 DNA: TGTGCCACCAGCCGGGACAGGACCTACGAGCAGTACTTC. Full variable domain (rest looked up from reference TRBV15 and TRBJ2-7): DAMVIQNPRYQVTQFGKPVTLSCSQTLNHNVMYWYQQKSSQAPKLLFHYYDKDFNNEADTPDNFQSRRPNTSFCFLDIRSPGLGDTAMYLCATSRDRTYEQYFGPGTRLTVT.

The rearrangement uses TRBV6-1 and TRBJ2-7, with TRBD1 matching over 9 bases. The CDR3 length is 14 residues. The V and J ends lost 6 bases and 3 bases, in that order; junction bases with no gene match: 6. CDR1 and CDR2 from the germline V gene are MNHNS and SASEGT. CDR3 sequence reads: CASRGGQGGYEQYF. The CDR3 nucleotides read TGTGCCAGCAGGGGGGGACAGGGAGGCTACGAGCAGTACTTC.

The CDR3 is CASSLGGQLNQPQHF. The CDR3 coding sequence is TGTGCCAGCAGCTTAGGGGGACAGCTCAATCAGCCCCAGCATTTT. V and J are TRBV7-9 and TRBJ1-5; TRBD1 aligns across 7 bases. Germline V gene data show CDR1 as SEHNR and CDR2 as FQNEAQ (reference sequence). The CDR3 is 15 residues long. V dropped 1 base and J dropped 3; count of bases not matched to a gene: 3.